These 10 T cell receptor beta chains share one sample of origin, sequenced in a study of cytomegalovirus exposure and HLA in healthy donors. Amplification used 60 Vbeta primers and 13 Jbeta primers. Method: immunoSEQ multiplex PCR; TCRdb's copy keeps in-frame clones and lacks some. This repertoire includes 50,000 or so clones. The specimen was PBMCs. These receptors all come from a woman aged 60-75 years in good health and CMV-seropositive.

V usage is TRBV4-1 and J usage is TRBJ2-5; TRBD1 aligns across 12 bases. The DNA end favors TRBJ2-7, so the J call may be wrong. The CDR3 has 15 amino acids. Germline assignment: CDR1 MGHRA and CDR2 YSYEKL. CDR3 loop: CASSRPGQGAGEQYF. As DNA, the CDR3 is TGCGCCAGCAGCCGACCGGGACAGGGGGCAGGCGAGCAGTACTTC.

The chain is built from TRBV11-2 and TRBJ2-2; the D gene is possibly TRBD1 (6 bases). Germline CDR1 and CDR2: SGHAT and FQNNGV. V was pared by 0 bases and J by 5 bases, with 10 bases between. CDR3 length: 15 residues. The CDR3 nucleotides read TGTGCCAGCAGCTTAGAGTCCCAGGGGACCGGGGAGCTGTTTTTT. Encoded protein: CASSLESQGTGELFF.

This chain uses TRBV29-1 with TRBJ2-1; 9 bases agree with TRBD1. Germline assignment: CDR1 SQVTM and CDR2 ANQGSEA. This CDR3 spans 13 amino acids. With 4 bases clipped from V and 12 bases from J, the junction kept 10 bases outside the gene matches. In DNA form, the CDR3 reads TGCAGCGTTGTCTGGACAGGGGCAATCGGGCAGTTCTTC. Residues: CSVVWTGAIGQFF.

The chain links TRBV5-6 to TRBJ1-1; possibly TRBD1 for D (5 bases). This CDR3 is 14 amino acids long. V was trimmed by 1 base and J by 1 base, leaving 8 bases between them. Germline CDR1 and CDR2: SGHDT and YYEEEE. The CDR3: CASSLRTGNTEAFF. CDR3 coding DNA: TGTGCCAGCAGCTTGCGTACAGGGAACACTGAAGCTTTCTTT.

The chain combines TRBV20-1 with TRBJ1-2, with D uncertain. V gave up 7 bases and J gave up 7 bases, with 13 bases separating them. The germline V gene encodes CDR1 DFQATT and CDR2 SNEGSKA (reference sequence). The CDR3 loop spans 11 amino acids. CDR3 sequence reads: CSGSSGIGYTF. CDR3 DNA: TGCAGTGGTAGTTCCGGGATTGGCTACACCTTC.

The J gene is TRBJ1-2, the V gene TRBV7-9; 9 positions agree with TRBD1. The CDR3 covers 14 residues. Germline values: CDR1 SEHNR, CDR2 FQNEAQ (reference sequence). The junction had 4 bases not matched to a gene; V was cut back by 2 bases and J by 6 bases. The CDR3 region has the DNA TGTGCCAGCAGCTTATGGGACAGGGAAGATGGCTACACCTTC. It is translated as CASSLWDREDGYTF.

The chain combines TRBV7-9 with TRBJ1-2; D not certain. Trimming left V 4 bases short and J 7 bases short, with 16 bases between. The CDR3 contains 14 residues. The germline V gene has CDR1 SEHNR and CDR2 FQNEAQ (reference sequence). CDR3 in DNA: TGTGCCAGCAGCTCGTTCACTGGGGAGGGTGGCTACACCTTC. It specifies CASSSFTGEGGYTF. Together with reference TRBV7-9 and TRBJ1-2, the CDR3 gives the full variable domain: DTGVSQNPRHKITKRGQNVTFRCDPISEHNRLYWYRQTLGQGPEFLTYFQNEAQLEKSRLLSDRFSAERPKGSFSTLEIQRTEQGDSAMYLCASSSFTGEGGYTFGSGTRLTVV.

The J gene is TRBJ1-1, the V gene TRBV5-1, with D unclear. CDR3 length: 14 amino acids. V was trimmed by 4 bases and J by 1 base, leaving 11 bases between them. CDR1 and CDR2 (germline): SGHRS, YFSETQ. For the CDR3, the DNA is TGCGCCAGCAGCACCGAGAGGGCGAACACTGAAGCTTTCTTT. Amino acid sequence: CASSTERANTEAFF.

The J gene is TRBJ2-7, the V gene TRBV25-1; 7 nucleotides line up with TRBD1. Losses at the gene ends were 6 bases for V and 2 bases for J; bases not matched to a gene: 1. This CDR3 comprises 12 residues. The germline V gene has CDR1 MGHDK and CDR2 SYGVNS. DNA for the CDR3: TGTGCCAGCAGGGACAGGCCCTACGAGCAGTACTTC. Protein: CASRDRPYEQYF.

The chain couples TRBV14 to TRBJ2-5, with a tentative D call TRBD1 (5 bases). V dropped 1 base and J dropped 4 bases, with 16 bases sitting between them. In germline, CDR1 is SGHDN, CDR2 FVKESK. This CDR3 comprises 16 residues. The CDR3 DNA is TGTGCCAGCAGCCAAGGAAGGGGTTCGGGCGGAGAGACCCAGTACTTC. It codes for CASSQGRGSGGETQYF.